These 12 T cell receptor beta chains originate from one sample sequenced in a study of CD8 T cells in ankylosing spondylitis. No cognate antigen is known for these TCRs. General observations from the study: Blood of patients with ankylosing spondylitis appeared to be characterized by a TCR beta motif of seven or eight highly homologous variants.

TCRdb independently ran MiXCR on the 5' RACE reads; one entry per CDR3 protein. The sample lists under 950,000 distinct CDR3 sequences, roughly 19% occurring once. Input material: blood, either unsorted or a sorted T cell fraction (not recorded which). The receptors here all came from a male donor with ankylosing spondylitis.

V gene TRBV7-2 combines with J gene TRBJ2-7; TRBD1 is a possible D gene (5 bases). CDR3 length equals 16 residues. Trimming pared 2 bases from V and 7 bases from J, leaving 21 bases between. Germline V gene data show CDR1 as SGHTA and CDR2 as FQGNSA. DNA of the CDR3: TGTGCCAGCAGCTTAACCCCGCAGGGCCCGAGAAGGGAGCAGTACTTC. Translated, it gives CASSLTPQGPRREQYF.

CDR3 in amino acids: CASSLSGKNEQYF. CDR3 DNA sequence: TGTGCCAGCAGTTTATCGGGGAAGAACGAGCAGTACTTC. The chain recombines TRBV12-3 or TRBV12-4 with TRBJ2-7, with a tentative D call TRBD2 (5 bases). This CDR3 comprises 13 residues. The V end was cut by 2 bases, the J end by 5 bases, with 10 bases between.

There are a few counts of this clonotype. This sequence joins TRBV27 and TRBJ1-4, with D possibly matching TRBD1 (6 bases). In germline, CDR1 is MNHEY, CDR2 SMNVEV (reference sequence). This CDR3 is built from 15 residues. V gave up 6 bases and J gave up 7 bases, with 18 bases separating them. Here the CDR3 DNA reads TGTGCCAGCAGCCTATCCGACAGGATGGGTGAAAAACTGTTTTTT. Residues: CASSLSDRMGEKLFF.

The V gene is TRBV12-3 or TRBV12-4, the J gene TRBJ2-7, with D perhaps TRBD2 (6 bases). This CDR3 spans 14 amino acids. The V end lost 2 bases, the J end lost 3 bases, and 11 bases lay between the germline ends. Here the CDR3 DNA reads TGTGCCAGCAGTTTAAGCCAGCGGGTCTACGAGCAGTACTTC. It yields the protein CASSLSQRVYEQYF.

The gene calls are TRBV27 and TRBJ2-2; a weak D match, TRBD2 (6 bases). CDR1 MNHEY and CDR2 SMNVEV come from the germline V gene (reference sequence). The CDR3 loop spans 13 amino acids. Trimming took 3 bases from V and 6 from J, leaving 8 bases between them. The CDR3 DNA sequence: TGTGCCAGCAGTTTCAGACTAGCCGGGGAGCTGTTTTTT. This gives the protein CASSFRLAGELFF.

This clonotype was seen more than once but under ten times. CDR3 bases: TGTGCCAGCAGTTTAATGCCAGGGCGGGACACCGGGGAGCTGTTTTTT. It encodes CASSLMPGRDTGELFF. This chain connects TRBV28 to TRBJ2-2, with D perhaps assigned TRBD1 or TRBD2 (5 bases each). The germline CDR1 and CDR2 sequences are MDHEN and SYDVKM. The CDR3 has 16 amino acids. Trimming took 2 bases from V and 3 from J, leaving 13 bases between them.

V and J are TRBV20-1 and TRBJ1-1; perhaps TRBD1 as D (5 bases). This CDR3 is 17 amino acids long. The V and J ends lost 0 bases and 4 bases respectively, with 21 bases between them. Germline-derived CDR1 and CDR2 are DFQATT and SNEGSKA (reference sequence). The CDR3 DNA follows: TGCAGTGCTAGAGAGAAAAGGCCGGGACCCTTGGGCACTGAAGCTTTCTTT. Encoded protein: CSAREKRPGPLGTEAFF.

This clonotype was recorded many times. The V gene is TRBV4-3, the J gene TRBJ2-7, with unresolved D. This CDR3 has 14 residues. V was trimmed by 0 bases and J by 2 bases, leaving 8 bases between them. Germline V CDR1 and CDR2: LGHNA, YSLEER. The CDR3, as DNA: TGCGCCAGCAGCCAAGAGAACAGCCCCTACGAGCAGTACTTC. This translates into CASSQENSPYEQYF.

The CDR3 reads CASSLSLSTQYF. DNA for the CDR3: TGTGCCAGCAGCTTATCACTCTCTACGCAGTATTTT. V usage is TRBV7-2 and J usage is TRBJ2-3; D not resolved. V lost 2 bases to trimming and J lost 8 bases, with 8 bases between them. Germline loops: CDR1 SGHTA, CDR2 FQGNSA. The CDR3 spans 12 residues.

The sample holds many counts of this clonotype. The junction and the germline gene differ at one end; a read error may be behind it. The J gene is TRBJ2-7, the V gene TRBV4-3, with TRBD2 matching 13 bases. CDR3 size: 15 residues. The germline gives CDR1 LGHNA, CDR2 YSLEER. CDR3 sequence (DNA): TGTGCCAGCAGCCCAGGGACTAGCGGGACCTACGAGCAGTACTTC. This gives the protein CASSPGTSGTYEQYF.

This clonotype came up many times. The gene calls are TRBV5-1 and TRBJ1-1; 7 bases are a match to TRBD1. CDR1 is SGHRS, CDR2 YFSETQ, per germline. This CDR3 is built from 15 residues. Trimming removed 4 bases from V and 1 base from J; junction bases left unmatched: 7. CDR3 loop: CASSPRGQWNTEAFF. The DNA for the CDR3 is TGCGCCAGCAGCCCCCGGGGACAGTGGAACACTGAAGCTTTCTTT. Filled out from reference TRBV5-1 and TRBJ1-1, the complete variable domain reads KAGVTQTPRYLIKTRGQQVTLSCSPISGHRSVSWYQQTPGQGLQFLFEYFSETQRNKGNFPGRFSGRQFSNSRSEMNVSTLELGDSALYLCASSPRGQWNTEAFFGQGTRLTVV.

This clonotype came up a few times. This chain joins TRBV5-1 and TRBJ2-1, with D tentatively TRBD1 (6 bases). Deletions cut 4 bases from V and 5 bases from J, with 19 bases between. CDR3 length: 16 amino acids. From germline, CDR1 is SGHRS and CDR2 YFSETQ. As DNA, the CDR3 is TGCGCCAGCAGCGGAGCGTGGGGGCTCGACAACAATGAGCAGTTCTTC. Translation gives CASSGAWGLDNNEQFF. The full variable domain, in which reference TRBV5-1 and TRBJ2-1 provide the parts outside the CDR3, is KAGVTQTPRYLIKTRGQQVTLSCSPISGHRSVSWYQQTPGQGLQFLFEYFSETQRNKGNFPGRFSGRQFSNSRSEMNVSTLELGDSALYLCASSGAWGLDNNEQFFGPGTRLTVL.